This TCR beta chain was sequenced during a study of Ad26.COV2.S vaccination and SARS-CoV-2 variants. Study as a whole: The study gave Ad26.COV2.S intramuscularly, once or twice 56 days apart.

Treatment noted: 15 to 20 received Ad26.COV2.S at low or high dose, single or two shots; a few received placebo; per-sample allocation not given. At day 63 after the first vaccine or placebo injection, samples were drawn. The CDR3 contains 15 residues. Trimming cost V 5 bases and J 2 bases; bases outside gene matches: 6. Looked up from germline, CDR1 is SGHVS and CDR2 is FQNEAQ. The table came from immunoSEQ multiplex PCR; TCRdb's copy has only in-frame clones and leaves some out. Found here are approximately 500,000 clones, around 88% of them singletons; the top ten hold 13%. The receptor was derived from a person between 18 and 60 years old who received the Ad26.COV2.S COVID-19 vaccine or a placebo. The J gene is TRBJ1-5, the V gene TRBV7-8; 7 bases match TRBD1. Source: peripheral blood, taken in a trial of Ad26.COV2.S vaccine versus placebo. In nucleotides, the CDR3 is TGTGCCAGCAGCACACAGGGGTTGGGCAATCAGCCCCAGCATTTT. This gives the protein CASSTQGLGNQPQHF.